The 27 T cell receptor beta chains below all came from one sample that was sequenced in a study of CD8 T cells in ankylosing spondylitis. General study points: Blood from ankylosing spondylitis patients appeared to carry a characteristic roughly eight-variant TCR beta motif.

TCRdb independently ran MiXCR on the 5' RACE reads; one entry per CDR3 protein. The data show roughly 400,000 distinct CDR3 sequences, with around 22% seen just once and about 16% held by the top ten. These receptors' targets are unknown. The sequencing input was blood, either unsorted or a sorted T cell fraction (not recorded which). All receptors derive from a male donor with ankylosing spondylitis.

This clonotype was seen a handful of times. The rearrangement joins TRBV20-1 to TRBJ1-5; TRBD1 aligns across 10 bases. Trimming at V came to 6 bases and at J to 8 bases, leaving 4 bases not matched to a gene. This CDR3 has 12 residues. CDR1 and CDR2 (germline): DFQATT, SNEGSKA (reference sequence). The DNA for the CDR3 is TGCAGTGCGCTGACAGGGGGCAAGCCCCAGCATTTT. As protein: CSALTGGKPQHF.

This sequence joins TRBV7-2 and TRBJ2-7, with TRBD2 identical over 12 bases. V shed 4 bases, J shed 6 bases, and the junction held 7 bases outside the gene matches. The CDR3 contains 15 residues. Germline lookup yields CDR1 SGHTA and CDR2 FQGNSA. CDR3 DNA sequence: TGTGCCAGCAGCTACCGACTAGCGGGAGTAGTCGAGCAGTACTTC. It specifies CASSYRLAGVVEQYF. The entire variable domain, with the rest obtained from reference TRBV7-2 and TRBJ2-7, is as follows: GAGVSQSPSNKVTEKGKDVELRCDPISGHTALYWYRQSLGQGLEFLIYFQGNSAPDKSGLPSDRFSAERTGGSVSTLTIQRTQQEDSAVYLCASSYRLAGVVEQYFGPGTRLTVT.

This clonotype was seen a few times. For the CDR3, the DNA is TGTGCCAGCAGTGCAACGCGATTGAATGAGCAGTTCTTC. Residues: CASSATRLNEQFF. The chain links TRBV6-1 to TRBJ2-1, with unresolved D. Per the germline V gene, CDR1 is MNHNS and CDR2 is SASEGT. The CDR3 runs 13 residues. Trimming took 4 bases from V and 7 from J, leaving 11 bases between them.

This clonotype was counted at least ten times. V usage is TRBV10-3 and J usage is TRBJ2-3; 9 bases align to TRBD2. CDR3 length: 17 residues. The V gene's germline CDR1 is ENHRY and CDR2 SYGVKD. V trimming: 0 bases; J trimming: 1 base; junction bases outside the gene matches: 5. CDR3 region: CAISESPEREGTDTQYF. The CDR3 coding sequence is TGTGCCATCAGTGAGTCCCCAGAGCGGGAGGGCACAGATACGCAGTATTTT.

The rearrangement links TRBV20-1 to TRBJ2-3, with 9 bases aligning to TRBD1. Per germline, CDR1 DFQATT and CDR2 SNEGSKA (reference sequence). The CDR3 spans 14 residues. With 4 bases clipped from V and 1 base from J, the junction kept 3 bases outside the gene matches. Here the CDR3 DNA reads TGCAGTGCTAACCGGGACAGGGGCACAGATACGCAGTATTTT. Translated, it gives CSANRDRGTDTQYF.

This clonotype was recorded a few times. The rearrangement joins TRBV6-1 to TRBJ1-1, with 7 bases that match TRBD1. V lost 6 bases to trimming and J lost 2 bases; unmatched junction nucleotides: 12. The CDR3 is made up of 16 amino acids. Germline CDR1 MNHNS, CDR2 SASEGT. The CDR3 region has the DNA TGTGCCAGCAGCCCGCGACAGGGCCCAGGCAACACTGAAGCTTTCTTT. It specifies CASSPRQGPGNTEAFF.

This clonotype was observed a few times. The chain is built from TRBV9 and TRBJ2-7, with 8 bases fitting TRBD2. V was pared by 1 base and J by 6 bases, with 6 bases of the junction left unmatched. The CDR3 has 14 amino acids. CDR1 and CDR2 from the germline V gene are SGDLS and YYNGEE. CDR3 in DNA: TGTGCCAGCAGCGTATCGTTGGCGGGAGGCGAGCAGTACTTC. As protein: CASSVSLAGGEQYF. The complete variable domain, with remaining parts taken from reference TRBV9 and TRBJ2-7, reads DSGVTQTPKHLITATGQRVTLRCSPRSGDLSVYWYQQSLDQGLQFLIQYYNGEERAKGNILERFSAQQFPDLHSELNLSSLELGDSALYFCASSVSLAGGEQYFGPGTRLTVT.

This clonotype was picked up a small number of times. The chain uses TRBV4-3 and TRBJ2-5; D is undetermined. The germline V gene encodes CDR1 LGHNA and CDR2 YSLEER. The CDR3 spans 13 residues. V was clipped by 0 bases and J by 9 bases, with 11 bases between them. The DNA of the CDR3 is TGCGCCAGCAGCCAAGATCCAGAAATGGCCCAGTACTTC. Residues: CASSQDPEMAQYF.

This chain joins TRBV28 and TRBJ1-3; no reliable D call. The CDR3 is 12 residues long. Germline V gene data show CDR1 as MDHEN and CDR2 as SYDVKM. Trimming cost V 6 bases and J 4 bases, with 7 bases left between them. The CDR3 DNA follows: TGTGCCAGCAGACCGACAGGAAACACCATATATTTT. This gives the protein CASRPTGNTIYF.

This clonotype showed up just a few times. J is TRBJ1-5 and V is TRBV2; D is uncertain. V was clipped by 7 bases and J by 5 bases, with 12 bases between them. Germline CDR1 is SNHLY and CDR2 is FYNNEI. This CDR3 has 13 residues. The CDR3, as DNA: TGTGCCAGCAAGGTAATGGGAGATCAGCCCCAGCATTTT. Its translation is CASKVMGDQPQHF.

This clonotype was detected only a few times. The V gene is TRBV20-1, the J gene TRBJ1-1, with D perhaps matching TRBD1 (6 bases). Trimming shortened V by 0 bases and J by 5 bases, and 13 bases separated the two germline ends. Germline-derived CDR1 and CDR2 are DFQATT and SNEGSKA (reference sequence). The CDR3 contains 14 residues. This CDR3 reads CSAREWGQETEAFF. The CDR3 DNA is TGCAGTGCTAGAGAATGGGGGCAAGAGACTGAAGCTTTCTTT.

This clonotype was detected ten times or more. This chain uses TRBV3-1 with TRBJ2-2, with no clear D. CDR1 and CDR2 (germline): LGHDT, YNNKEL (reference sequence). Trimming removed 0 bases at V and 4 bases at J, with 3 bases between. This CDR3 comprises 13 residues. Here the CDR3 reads CASSQDRTGELFF. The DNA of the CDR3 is TGTGCCAGCAGCCAAGACCGCACCGGGGAGCTGTTTTTT.

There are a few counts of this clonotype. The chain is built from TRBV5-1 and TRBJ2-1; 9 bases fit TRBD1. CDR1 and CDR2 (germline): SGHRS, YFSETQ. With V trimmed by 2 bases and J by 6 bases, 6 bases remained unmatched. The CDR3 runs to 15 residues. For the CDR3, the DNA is TGCGCCAGCAGCTTCGGACAGGGGCAACTCAATGAGCAGTTCTTC. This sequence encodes CASSFGQGQLNEQFF.

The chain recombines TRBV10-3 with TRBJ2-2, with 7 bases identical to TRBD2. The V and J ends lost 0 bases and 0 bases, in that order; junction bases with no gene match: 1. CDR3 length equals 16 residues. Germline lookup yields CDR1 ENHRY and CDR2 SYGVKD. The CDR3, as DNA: TGTGCCATCAGTGAGTCACTAGCGACGAACACCGGGGAGCTGTTTTTT. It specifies CAISESLATNTGELFF.

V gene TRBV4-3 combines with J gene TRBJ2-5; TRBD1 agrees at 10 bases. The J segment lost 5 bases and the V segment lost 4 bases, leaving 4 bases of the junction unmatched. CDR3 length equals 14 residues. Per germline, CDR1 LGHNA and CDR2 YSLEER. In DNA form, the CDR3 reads TGCGCCAGCAGCCGAGACAGGGGGCCGGAGACCCAGTACTTC. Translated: CASSRDRGPETQYF.

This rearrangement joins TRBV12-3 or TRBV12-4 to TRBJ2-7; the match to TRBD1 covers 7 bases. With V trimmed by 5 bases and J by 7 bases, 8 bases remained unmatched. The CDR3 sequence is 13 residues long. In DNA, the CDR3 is TGTGCCAGCAGTCCGATACAGGGGAGTGAGCAGTACTTC. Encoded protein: CASSPIQGSEQYF.

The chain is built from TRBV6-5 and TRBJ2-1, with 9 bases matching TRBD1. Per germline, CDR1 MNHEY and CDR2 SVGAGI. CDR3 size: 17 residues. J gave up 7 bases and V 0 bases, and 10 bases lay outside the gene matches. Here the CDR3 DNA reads TGTGCCAGCAGTTACTCGATACGGACAGGGGCACGGAATGAGCAGTTCTTC. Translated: CASSYSIRTGARNEQFF.

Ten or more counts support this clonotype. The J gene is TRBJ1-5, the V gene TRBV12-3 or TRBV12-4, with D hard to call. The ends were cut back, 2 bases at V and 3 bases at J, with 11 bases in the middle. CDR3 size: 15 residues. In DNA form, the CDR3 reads TGTGCCAGCAGTTTATCCGACGGTTACAATCAGCCCCAGCATTTT. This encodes CASSLSDGYNQPQHF.

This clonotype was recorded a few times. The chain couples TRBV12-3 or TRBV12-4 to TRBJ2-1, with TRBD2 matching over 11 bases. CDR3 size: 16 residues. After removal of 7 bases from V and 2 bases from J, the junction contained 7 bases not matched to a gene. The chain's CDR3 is CASTWTSGRPYNEQFF. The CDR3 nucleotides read TGTGCCAGCACCTGGACTAGCGGGCGTCCCTACAATGAGCAGTTCTTC.

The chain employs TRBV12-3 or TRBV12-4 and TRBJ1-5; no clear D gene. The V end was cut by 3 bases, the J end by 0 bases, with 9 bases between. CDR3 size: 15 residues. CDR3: CASSFGIRSNQPQHF. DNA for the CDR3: TGTGCCAGCAGTTTTGGCATCCGTAGCAATCAGCCCCAGCATTTT.

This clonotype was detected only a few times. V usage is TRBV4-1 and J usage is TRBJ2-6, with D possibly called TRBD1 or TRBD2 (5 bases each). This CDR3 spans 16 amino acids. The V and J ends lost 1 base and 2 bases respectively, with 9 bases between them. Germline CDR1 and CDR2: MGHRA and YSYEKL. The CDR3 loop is CASSQGEGTGANVLTF. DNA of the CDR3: TGCGCCAGCAGCCAAGGCGAGGGGACTGGGGCCAACGTCCTGACTTTC.

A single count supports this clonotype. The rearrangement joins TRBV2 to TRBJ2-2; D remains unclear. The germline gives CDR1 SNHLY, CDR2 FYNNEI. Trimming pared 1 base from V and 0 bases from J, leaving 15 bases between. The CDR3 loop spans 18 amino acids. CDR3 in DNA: TGTGCCAGCAGTGAAGTACGAGGTCGTGTGGCGAACACCGGGGAGCTGTTTTTT. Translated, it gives CASSEVRGRVANTGELFF.

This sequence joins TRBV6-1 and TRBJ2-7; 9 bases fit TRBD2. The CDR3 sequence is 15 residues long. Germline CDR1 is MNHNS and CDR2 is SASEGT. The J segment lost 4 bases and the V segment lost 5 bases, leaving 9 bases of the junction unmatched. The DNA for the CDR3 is TGTGCCAGCAGTCTCCCTAGCGGGGCCCTTTACGAGCAGTACTTC. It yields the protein CASSLPSGALYEQYF.

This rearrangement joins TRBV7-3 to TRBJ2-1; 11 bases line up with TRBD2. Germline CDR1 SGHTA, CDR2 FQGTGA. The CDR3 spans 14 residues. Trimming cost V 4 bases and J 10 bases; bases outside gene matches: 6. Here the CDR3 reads CASSSIASGGEQFF. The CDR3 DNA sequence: TGTGCCAGCAGCTCAATTGCTAGCGGGGGGGAGCAGTTCTTC.

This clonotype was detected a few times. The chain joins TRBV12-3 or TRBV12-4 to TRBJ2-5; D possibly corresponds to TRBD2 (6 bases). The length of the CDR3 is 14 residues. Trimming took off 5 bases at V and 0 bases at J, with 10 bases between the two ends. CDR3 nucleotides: TGTGCCAGCAGTACCGGGACTTACCAAGAGACCCAGTACTTC. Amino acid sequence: CASSTGTYQETQYF.

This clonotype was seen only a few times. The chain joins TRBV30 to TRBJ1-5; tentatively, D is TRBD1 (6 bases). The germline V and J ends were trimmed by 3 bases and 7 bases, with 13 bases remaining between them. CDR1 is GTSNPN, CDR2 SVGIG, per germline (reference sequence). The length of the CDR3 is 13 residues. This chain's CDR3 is CAWSLGGGQPQHF. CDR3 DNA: TGTGCCTGGAGCCTGGGAGGGGGACAGCCCCAGCATTTT.

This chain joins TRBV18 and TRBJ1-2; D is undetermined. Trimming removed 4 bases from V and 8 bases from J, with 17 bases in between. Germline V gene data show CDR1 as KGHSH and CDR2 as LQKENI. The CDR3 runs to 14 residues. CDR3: CASSLDQALRGYTF. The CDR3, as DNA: TGTGCCAGCTCACTCGACCAGGCCCTTCGGGGCTACACCTTC.